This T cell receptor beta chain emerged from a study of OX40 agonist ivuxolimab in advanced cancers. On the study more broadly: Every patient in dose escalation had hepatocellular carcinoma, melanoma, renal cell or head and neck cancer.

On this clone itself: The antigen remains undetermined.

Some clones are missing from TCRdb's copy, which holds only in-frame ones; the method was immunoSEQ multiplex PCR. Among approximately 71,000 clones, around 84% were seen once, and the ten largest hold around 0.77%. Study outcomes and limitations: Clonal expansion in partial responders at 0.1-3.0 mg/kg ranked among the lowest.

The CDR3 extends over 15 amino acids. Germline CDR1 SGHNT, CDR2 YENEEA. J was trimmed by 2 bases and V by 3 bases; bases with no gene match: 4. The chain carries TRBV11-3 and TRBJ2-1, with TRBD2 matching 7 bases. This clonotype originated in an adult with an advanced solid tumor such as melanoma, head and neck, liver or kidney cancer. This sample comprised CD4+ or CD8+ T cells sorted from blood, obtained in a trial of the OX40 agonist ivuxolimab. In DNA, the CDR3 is TGTGCCAGCAGCTTTACCGCGGGGGCCTACAATGAGCAGTTCTTC. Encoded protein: CASSFTAGAYNEQFF.